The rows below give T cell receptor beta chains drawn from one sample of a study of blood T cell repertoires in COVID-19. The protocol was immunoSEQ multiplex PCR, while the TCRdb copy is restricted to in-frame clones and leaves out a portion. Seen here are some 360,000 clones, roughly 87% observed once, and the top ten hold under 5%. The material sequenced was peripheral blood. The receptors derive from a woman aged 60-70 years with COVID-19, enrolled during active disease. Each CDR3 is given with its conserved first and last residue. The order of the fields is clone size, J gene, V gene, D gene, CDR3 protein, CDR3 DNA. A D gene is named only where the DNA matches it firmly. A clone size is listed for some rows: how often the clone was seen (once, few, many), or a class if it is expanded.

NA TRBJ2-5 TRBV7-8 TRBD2 CASSYGPAGTSGAGQYF TGTGCCAGCAGCTACGGGCCCGCCGGGACTAGCGGGGCGGGCCAGTACTTC
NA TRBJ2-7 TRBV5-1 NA CASSLGSRISDEQYF TGCGCCAGCAGCTTGGGTTCTAGAATTTCGGATGAGCAGTACTTC
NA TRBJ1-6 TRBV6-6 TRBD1 CASSGTGASPLHF TGTGCCAGCAGCGGGACAGGGGCTTCACCCCTCCACTTT
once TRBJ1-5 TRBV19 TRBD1 CASQDRTNQPQHF TGTGCCAGTCAGGACAGGACCAATCAGCCCCAGCATTTT
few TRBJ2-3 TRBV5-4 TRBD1 CASSSSRDRGADTQYF TGTGCCAGCAGCTCCTCCCGGGACAGGGGTGCAGATACGCAGTATTTT
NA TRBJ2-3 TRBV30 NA CAWSLGPTDTQYF TGTGCCTGGAGTCTGGGGCCCACAGATACGCAGTATTTT
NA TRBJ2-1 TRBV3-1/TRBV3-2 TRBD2 CASRPTSGGANEQFF TGTGCCAGCAGGCCGACTAGCGGGGGGGCCAATGAGCAGTTCTTC
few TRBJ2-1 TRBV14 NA CASSQTRFPYNEQFF TGTGCCAGCAGCCAAACTAGATTCCCCTACAATGAGCAGTTCTTC
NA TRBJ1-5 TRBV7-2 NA CASSVRRNQPQHF TGTGCCAGCAGCGTTCGTCGTAATCAGCCCCAGCATTTT
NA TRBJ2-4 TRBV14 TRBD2 CASSTDSSGGTKNIQYF TGTGCCAGCAGCACCGACTCGAGCGGGGGAACCAAAAACATTCAGTACTTC
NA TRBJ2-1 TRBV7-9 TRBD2 CASSFREGVLEQFF TGTGCCAGCAGCTTTAGGGAGGGCGTTCTTGAGCAGTTCTTC